A selection of T cell receptor beta chains follows, all from one sample in a study of blood T cell repertoires in COVID-19. Measured with immunoSEQ multiplex PCR; TCRdb has only the in-frame clones, and not every one. The profile shows some 120,000 clones, approximately 88% of them singletons. The sequenced material came from peripheral blood. These receptor sequences come from a man between 45 and 60 years old with acute or convalescent COVID-19. CDR3s include the opening cysteine and the closing phenylalanine or tryptophan. Each record gives: J gene, D gene, V gene, CDR3 DNA, CDR3 protein. The D gene is left open where the match is weak.

>TRBJ1-1|TRBD1|TRBV11-3
TGTGCCAGCAGCTTGACAGGGGTAGGAACTGAAGCTTTCTTT
CASSLTGVGTEAFF
>TRBJ1-2|TRBD1|TRBV29-1
TGCAGCGTTGCGACAGGGGATGGCTACACCTTC
CSVATGDGYTF
>TRBJ2-1|TRBD1|TRBV25-1
TGTGCCAGCATTACAGGGGGCAATGAGCAGTTCTTC
CASITGGNEQFF
>TRBJ2-2|TRBD2|TRBV7-9
TGTGCCAGCAGCACCCGGGGGGGCCCGAACACCGGGGAGCTGTTTTTT
CASSTRGGPNTGELFF
>TRBJ1-5|NA|TRBV19
TGTGCCAGTAGTATTCAGGGCTCGAATCAGCCCCAGCATTTT
CASSIQGSNQPQHF
>TRBJ1-6|NA|TRBV5-5
TGTGCCAGCAGCTTGGTTTGGCGGGATGGAAATTCACCCCTCCACTTT
CASSLVWRDGNSPLHF
>TRBJ1-1|TRBD1|TRBV3-1/TRBV3-2
TGTGCGACAGGGATGAACACTGAAGCTTTCTTT
CATGMNTEAFF
>TRBJ1-6|TRBD1|TRBV3-1/TRBV3-2
TGTGCCAGCAGCCAAGGGACAGGGATAAGTTCACCCCTCCACTTT
CASSQGTGISSPLHF
>TRBJ2-5|NA|TRBV20-1
TGCAGTGCAGGGGACATAGAGACCCAGTACTTC
CSAGDIETQYF
>TRBJ2-1|TRBD2|TRBV2
TGTGCCAGCAGTGGCGGCGGCGGGAGCCTCTACAATGAGCAGTTCTTC
CASSGGGGSLYNEQFF
>TRBJ2-1|TRBD2|TRBV7-6
TGTGCCAGCAGCTTACTAGCGGGGGGAGGGTACAATGAGCAGTTCTTC
CASSLLAGGGYNEQFF
>TRBJ2-1|NA|TRBV3-1/TRBV3-2
TGTGCCAGCAGCCAAGTCGGGGTTGGGGACAATGAGCAGTTCTTC
CASSQVGVGDNEQFF